This T cell receptor beta chain was captured by sequencing in a study of beta chain features in type 1 diabetes. The study, taken as a whole, reports: Across all four CD4+ subsets, people with type 1 diabetes showed modestly shorter TCRB CDR3s.

Expressed TCRB transcripts were sequenced, since all the RNA that had been isolated was reverse transcribed. This table comes from immunoSEQ multiplex PCR, and its TCRdb copy is limited to in-frame clones, with some not included. This repertoire shows fewer than 450,000 clones, 13% found once; its top ten account for 0.015%. This CDR3 region has 21 residues. CDR1 and CDR2 (germline): SNHLY, FYNNEI. The V segment lost 3 bases and the J segment 2 bases; nucleotides outside the gene matches: 19. Sorting with CD45RO/CCR7/CD25/CD127/CD95/CD27 yielded naive, central memory, regulatory and stem-like memory CD4+ cells. To note about this clone: The antigen remains unidentified.

This sequence originates from a woman under 30 with type 1 diabetes. The sequenced material came from naive CD4+ T cells from blood. The chain employs TRBV2 and TRBJ2-1; 10 nucleotides line up with TRBD2. The CDR3 nucleotides read TGTGCCAGCAGTGATGTGGGGCTGGGGCTAGCGGGAGCCCTTCCCTACAATGAGCAGTTCTTC. Translating it yields CASSDVGLGLAGALPYNEQFF.